Listed below are T cell receptor beta chains from one sample, sequenced in a study of tumor and adjacent non-tumor tissue in lung cancer. MiXCR, run by TCRdb on the multiplex PCR reads, gives a single entry per CDR3 protein. The sample yields over 60,000 distinct CDR3 sequences, about three quarters seen once. Sequencing was carried out using lung tumor tissue. The receptors come from a man between 60 and 75 years old with non-small cell lung cancer. Both conserved end residues are part of each CDR3. A D gene is named only where the DNA matches it firmly. Part of the rows lack a size; the others show once, few, many or a class for expanded clones.

cdr3_length j_call v_call clone_size d_call cdr3_aa cdr3_nt
15 TRBJ2-2 TRBV5-1 few NA CASSPRHWNTGELFF TGCGCCAGCAGCCCAAGACACTGGAACACCGGGGAGCTGTTTTTT
10 TRBJ2-1 TRBV29-1 many NA CSVVAYEQFF TGCAGCGTTGTAGCTTATGAGCAGTTCTTC
11 TRBJ1-1 TRBV6-1 NA NA CADTRNTEAFF TGCGCCGACACTAGGAACACTGAAGCTTTCTTT
15 TRBJ1-1 TRBV20-1 few NA CSARDFRSGRNEAFF TGCAGTGCTAGAGACTTTCGGTCAGGTCGCAATGAAGCTTTCTTT
15 TRBJ1-1 TRBV6-5 NA NA CACSYSRRGGVEAFF TGTGCCTGCAGTTACTCCCGCAGGGGTGGGGTTGAGGCTTTCTTT
18 TRBJ1-1 TRBV6-1 few TRBD1 CVSREALMTGGSNTEAFF TGTGTCAGCAGAGAAGCGTTAATGACAGGGGGCTCGAACACTGAAGCTTTCTTT
16 TRBJ2-2 TRBV20-1 NA NA CRAALAGGPETGELLF TGCAGAGCTGCTTTAGCAGGAGGGCCGGAGACCGGGGAGCTGCTTTTT
14 TRBJ2-7 TRBV20-1 NA NA CSVRGTLSSYEQYF TGCAGTGTTAGGGGGACTTTGTCCAGCTACGAGCAGTACTTC
13 TRBJ2-3 TRBV20-1 NA NA CCAAGMDTDTQYF TGCTGTGCTGCAGGGATGGACACAGATACGCAGTATTTT
22 TRBJ2-1 TRBV5-6 once TRBD2 CDSSQPRGSRLAGPFQYNEQLF TGTGACAGCAGCCAGCCCCGGGGATCGAGGCTAGCGGGCCCGTTCCAATACAATGAGCAGCTCTTC
15 TRBJ2-1 TRBV20-1 NA NA CSARRGERGANEQFF TGCAGTGCTAGAAGGGGGGAGAGGGGGGCCAATGAGCAGTTCTTC
14 TRBJ2-2 TRBV5-4 few TRBD1 CASNVDRGTGELFF TGTGCCAGCAACGTGGACAGGGGGACCGGGGAGCTGTTCTTT
14 TRBJ2-3 TRBV6-1 many NA CAFTVSHSTDTQYF TGTGCATTTACGGTCAGCCATAGCACAGATACGCAGTATTTT
15 TRBJ2-7 TRBV28 many NA CASSSTPEGPYEQYF TGTGCCAGCAGTTCGACCCCCGAGGGGCCCTACGAGCAGTACTTC
13 TRBJ1-1 TRBV29-1 once NA CSDSTWGDTEAFF TGCAGCGACTCGACATGGGGGGACACTGAAGCTTTCTTT
17 TRBJ2-3 TRBV24-1 NA NA CATSDFPGRGRADTQYF TGTGCCACCAGTGATTTCCCTGGGAGGGGGCGGGCAGATACGCAGTATTTT
15 TRBJ2-7 TRBV20-1 once NA CSATITDGHRLEQYF TGCAGTGCTACTATTACGGACGGACACAGACTCGAGCAGTATTTC
16 TRBJ2-2 TRBV11-3 once NA CASSQSGRGVTGELFF TGTGCCAGCAGCCAATCGGGCAGGGGCGTCACCGGGGAGCTGTTTTTT
14 TRBJ1-4 TRBV29-1 NA TRBD1 CSVGTGRTNEKLLF TGCAGCGTCGGGACAGGGAGAACTAATGAAAAACTGCTTTTT
15 TRBJ2-1 TRBV6-1 NA TRBD2 CTSSELSGRYDDQFF TGTACCAGCAGTGAATTGAGCGGGAGATACGATGATCAGTTCTTC
12 TRBJ2-1 TRBV10-3 NA NA CAITEANSEQFF TGTGCCATCACTGAGGCGAACAGTGAGCAGTTCTTC
12 TRBJ2-2 TRBV29-1 NA NA CSVERETGELFF TGCAGCGTTGAGAGGGAGACCGGGGAGCTGTTTTTT
12 TRBJ1-3 TRBV6-1 once NA CDSTTSGNTIYF TGTGACAGCACTACCTCTGGAAACACAATATATTTT
13 TRBJ1-1 TRBV7-9 NA TRBD1 CARSVVTGTEAFF TGTGCCAGAAGCGTAGTGACAGGGACTGAAGCTTTCTTT